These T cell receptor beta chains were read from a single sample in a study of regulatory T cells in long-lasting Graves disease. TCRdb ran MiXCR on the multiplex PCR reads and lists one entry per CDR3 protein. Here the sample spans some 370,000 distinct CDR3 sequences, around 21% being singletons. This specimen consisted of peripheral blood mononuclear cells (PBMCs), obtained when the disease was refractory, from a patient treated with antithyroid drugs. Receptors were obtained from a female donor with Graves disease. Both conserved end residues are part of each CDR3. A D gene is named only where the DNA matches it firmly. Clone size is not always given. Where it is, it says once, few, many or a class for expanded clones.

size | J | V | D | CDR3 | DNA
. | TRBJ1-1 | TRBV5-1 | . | CASGEQGPAAFF | TGCGCCAGCGGCGAACAGGGCCCTGCCGCTTTCTTT
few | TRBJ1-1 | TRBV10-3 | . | CATSPITGRETEAFF | TGTGCCACTAGCCCTATAACAGGGAGGGAGACTGAAGCTTTCTTT
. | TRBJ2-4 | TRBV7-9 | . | CASSSLEGAKNIQYF | TGTGCCAGCAGCTCCTTAGAGGGAGCCAAAAACATTCAGTACTTC
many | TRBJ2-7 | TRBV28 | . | CASIKQEGNPYEQYF | TGTGCCAGCATAAAGCAGGAGGGGAACCCCTACGAGCAGTACTTC
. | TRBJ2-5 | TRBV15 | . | CATSTTSAETQYF | TGTGCCACCAGCACTACGTCAGCCGAGACCCAGTACTTC
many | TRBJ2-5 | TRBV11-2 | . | CASSLRSKGETQYF | TGTGCCAGCAGCTTGCGCTCAAAGGGAGAGACCCAGTACTTC
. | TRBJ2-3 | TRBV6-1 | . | CASSEDAPDTQYF | TGTGCCAGCAGTGAGGACGCGCCGGATACGCAGTATTTT
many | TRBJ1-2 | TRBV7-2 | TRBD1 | CASSSTGEYGYTF | TGTGCCAGCAGCTCGACAGGGGAGTATGGCTACACCTTC
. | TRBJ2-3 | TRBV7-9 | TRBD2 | CASNAYQGLAGSADTQYF | TGTGCCAGCAATGCCTACCAGGGACTAGCGGGGAGCGCAGATACGCAGTATTTT
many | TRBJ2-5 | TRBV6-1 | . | CASKIYGPAPQETQYF | TGTGCCAGCAAGATCTATGGTCCGGCACCCCAAGAGACCCAGTACTTC
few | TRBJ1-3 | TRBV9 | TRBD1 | CASSARSQGAGNTIYF | TGTGCCAGCAGCGCCAGATCACAGGGGGCTGGAAACACCATATATTTT
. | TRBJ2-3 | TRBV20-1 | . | CSERGWTDTQYF | TGCAGTGAACGAGGGTGGACAGATACGCAGTATTTT
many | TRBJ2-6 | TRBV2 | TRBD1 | CASSQDRGSGANVLTF | TGTGCCAGCAGCCAGGACAGGGGCTCTGGGGCCAACGTCCTGACTTTC
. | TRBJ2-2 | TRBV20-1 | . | CSARRRANTGELFF | TGCAGTGCTAGGAGAAGGGCTAACACCGGGGAGCTGTTTTTT
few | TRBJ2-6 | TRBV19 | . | CASSMFHSSGANVLTF | TGTGCCAGTAGTATGTTCCATTCCTCTGGGGCCAACGTCCTGACTTTC
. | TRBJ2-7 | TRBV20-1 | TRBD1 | CSARDGRGSGEQYF | TGCAGTGCTAGAGACGGCAGGGGGAGCGGCGAGCAGTACTTC
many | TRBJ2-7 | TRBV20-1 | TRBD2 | CSAYLAGGRVEQYF | TGCAGTGCATACCTAGCGGGAGGGAGGGTCGAGCAGTACTTC
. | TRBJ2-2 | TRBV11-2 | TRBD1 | CASRPAQGSAGELFF | TGTGCCAGCAGGCCCGCACAGGGGTCTGCCGGGGAGCTGTTTTTT
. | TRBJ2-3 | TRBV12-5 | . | CASGLVLGGFGTDTQYF | TGTGCTAGTGGTTTGGTACTCGGAGGGTTCGGCACAGATACGCAGTATTTT
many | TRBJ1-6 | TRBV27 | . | CASRAATAYNSPLHF | TGTGCCAGCAGGGCAGCGACAGCCTATAATTCACCCCTCCACTTT
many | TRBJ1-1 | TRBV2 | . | CASSEGSGNLNSEAFF | TGTGCCAGCAGTGAAGGTTCGGGGAATCTGAATTCTGAAGCTTTCTTT
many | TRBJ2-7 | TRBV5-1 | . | CASSLSGVNREQYF | TGCGCCAGCAGCTTGTCGGGAGTGAATCGCGAGCAGTACTTC
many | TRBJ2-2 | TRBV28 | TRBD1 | CASSFPGQGARTGELFF | TGTGCCAGCAGTTTCCCGGGACAGGGGGCAAGAACCGGGGAGCTGTTTTTT
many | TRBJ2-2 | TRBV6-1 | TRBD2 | CASEAGGDTGELFF | TGTGCCAGCGAAGCGGGAGGCGACACCGGGGAGCTGTTTTTT
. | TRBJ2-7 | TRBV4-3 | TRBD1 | CASSQDNRGWEQYF | TGCGCCAGCAGCCAAGACAACAGGGGGTGGGAGCAGTACTTC
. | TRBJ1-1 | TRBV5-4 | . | CASSYVPGTEAFF | TGTGCCAGCAGCTACGTCCCCGGGACTGAAGCTTTCTTT
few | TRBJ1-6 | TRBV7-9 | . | CASSLLGMEVSPLHF | TGTGCCAGCAGCTTACTCGGGATGGAGGTGTCACCCCTCCACTTT
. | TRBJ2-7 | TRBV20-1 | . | CSARDLSAYEQYF | TGCAGTGCTAGAGATCTGTCGGCCTACGAGCAGTACTTC
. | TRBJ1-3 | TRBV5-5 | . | CASSWEPYSGNTIYF | TGTGCCAGCAGCTGGGAACCCTACTCTGGAAACACCATATATTTT
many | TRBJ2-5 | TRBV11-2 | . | CASSKGLGETQYF | TGTGCCAGCAGCAAGGGGCTGGGGGAGACCCAGTACTTC
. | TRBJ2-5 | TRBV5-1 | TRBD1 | CASSLVLGQQETQYF | TGCGCCAGCAGCTTGGTCCTGGGACAGCAAGAGACCCAGTACTTC
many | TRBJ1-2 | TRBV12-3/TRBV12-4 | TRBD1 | CASSPGGAYGYTF | TGTGCCAGCAGTCCAGGGGGCGCATATGGCTACACCTTC
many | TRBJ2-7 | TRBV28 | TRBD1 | CASSPWQGQGHEQYF | TGTGCCAGCAGTCCCTGGCAGGGACAGGGCCACGAGCAGTACTTC
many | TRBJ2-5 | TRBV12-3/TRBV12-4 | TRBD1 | CASSWVVDRAYQETQYF | TGTGCCAGCAGTTGGGTCGTGGACAGGGCGTACCAAGAGACCCAGTACTTC
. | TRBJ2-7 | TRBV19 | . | CASSATGQTYEQYF | TGTGCCAGTAGCGCTACGGGACAAACCTACGAGCAGTACTTC
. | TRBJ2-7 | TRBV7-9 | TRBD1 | CASSQSRDRGYHEQYF | TGTGCCAGCAGCCAATCCCGGGACAGGGGGTACCACGAGCAGTACTTC
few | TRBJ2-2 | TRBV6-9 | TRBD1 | CASSYLDRGLGGGELFF | TGTGCCAGCAGTTACCTCGACAGGGGGCTCGGAGGCGGGGAGCTGTTTTTT
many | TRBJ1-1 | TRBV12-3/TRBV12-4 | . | CASSFRTEAFF | TGTGCCAGCAGTTTCCGAACTGAAGCTTTCTTT
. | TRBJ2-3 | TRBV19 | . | CASSTTGTTEAQYF | TGTGCCAGTAGTACCACCGGGACGACGGAGGCGCAGTATTTT
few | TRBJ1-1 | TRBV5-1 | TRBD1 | CASSLDRGRAFF | TGCGCCAGCAGCTTGGACAGGGGGCGAGCTTTCTTT
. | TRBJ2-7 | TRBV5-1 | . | CASTPPNRPYEQYF | TGCGCCAGCACCCCCCCGAATCGCCCCTACGAGCAGTACTTC
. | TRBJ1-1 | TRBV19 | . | CASSIGVAEAFF | TGTGCCAGTAGTATCGGGGTAGCTGAAGCTTTCTTT
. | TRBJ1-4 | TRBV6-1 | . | CASSGGKNEKLFF | TGTGCCAGCAGTGGAGGGAAGAATGAAAAACTGTTTTTT